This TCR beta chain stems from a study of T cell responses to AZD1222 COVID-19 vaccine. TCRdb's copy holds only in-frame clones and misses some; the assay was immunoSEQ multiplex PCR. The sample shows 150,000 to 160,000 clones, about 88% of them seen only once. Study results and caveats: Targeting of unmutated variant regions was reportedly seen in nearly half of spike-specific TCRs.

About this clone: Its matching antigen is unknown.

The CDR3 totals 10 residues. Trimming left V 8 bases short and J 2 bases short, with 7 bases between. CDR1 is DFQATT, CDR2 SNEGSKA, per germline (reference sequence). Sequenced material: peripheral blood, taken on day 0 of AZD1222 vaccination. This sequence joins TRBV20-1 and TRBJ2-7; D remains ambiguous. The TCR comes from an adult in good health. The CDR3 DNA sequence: TGCAGTCCCCAACCCTACGAGCAGTACTTC. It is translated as CSPQPYEQYF.